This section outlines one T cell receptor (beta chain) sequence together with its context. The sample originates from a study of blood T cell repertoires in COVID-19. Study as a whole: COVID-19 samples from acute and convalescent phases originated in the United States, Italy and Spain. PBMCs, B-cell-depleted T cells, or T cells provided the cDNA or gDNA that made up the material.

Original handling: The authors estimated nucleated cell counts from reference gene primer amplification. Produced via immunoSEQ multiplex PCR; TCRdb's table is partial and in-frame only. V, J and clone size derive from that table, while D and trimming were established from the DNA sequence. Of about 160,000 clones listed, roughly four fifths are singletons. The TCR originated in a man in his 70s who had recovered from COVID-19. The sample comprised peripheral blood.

CDR3 coding DNA: TGTGCCAGCAGTGAGCAGGGAGGCCTCAATCAGCCCCAGCATTTT. Translated, it gives CASSEQGGLNQPQHF. V gene TRBV2 combines with J gene TRBJ1-5, with TRBD1 as a possible D gene (5 bases). Trimming stripped 3 bases from V and 3 bases from J, with 12 bases between. Germline V CDR1 and CDR2: SNHLY, FYNNEI. The CDR3 spans 15 residues.